This T cell receptor beta chain was captured by sequencing in a study of T cell responses to AZD1222 COVID-19 vaccine. This clone appeared a single time. What it recognizes is unknown. TCRdb's copy holds only in-frame clones and misses some; the assay was immunoSEQ multiplex PCR. In the table there are over 120,000 clones, roughly nine tenths of which are singletons. The germline gives CDR1 MNHEY, CDR2 SVGAGI. There are 13 residues in the CDR3. Trimming took 8 bases from V and 5 from J; bases not matched to a gene: 4. The study's findings and limits: Females outnumbered males among donors, who were mostly white British; clonal diversity was possibly underestimated.

This TCR came from an adult who received the AZD1222 COVID-19 vaccine. This chain links TRBV6-5 with TRBJ1-1; 11 bases are a match to TRBD1. The material was peripheral blood, obtained 28 days after the second AZD1222 dose. CDR3 sequence: CASGQGARTEAFF. The CDR3 bases are TGTGCCAGCGGACAGGGGGCAAGGACTGAAGCTTTCTTT.